What follows are 18 T cell receptor beta chains derived from one specimen sequenced in a study of radiation and T cells in renal cell carcinoma. Measured with immunoSEQ multiplex PCR; TCRdb has only the in-frame clones, and not every one. This sample has 150,000 or so clones, with 88% found just once. Time point defined: blood 4 weeks post-SBRT, at nephrectomy. Stated treatment: 15 Gy SBRT to primary tumor, nephrectomy 4 weeks later. This material consisted of blood, taken from a patient whose treatment included radiotherapy and nephrectomy. Receptors were obtained from a woman between 50 and 59 years old with renal cell carcinoma.

The gene calls are TRBV25-1 and TRBJ2-1, with 7 nucleotides matching TRBD1. Germline V lookup: CDR1 MGHDK, CDR2 SYGVNS. V shed 2 bases, J shed 8 bases, and the junction held 9 bases outside the gene matches. The CDR3 totals 15 residues. The CDR3 DNA sequence: TGTGCCAGCAGTGAACAGGGACAGTGGAACGATGAGCAGTTCTTC. Protein: CASSEQGQWNDEQFF.

To note about this clone: The sample has other DNA sequences that encode this CDR3 too. The CDR3 DNA reads as TGTGCCAGCAGTTACTCCAGAAACACTGAAGCTTTCTTT. This sequence encodes CASSYSRNTEAFF. This chain links TRBV6-5 with TRBJ1-1; D ambiguous. Germline CDR1 and CDR2: MNHEY and SVGAGI. The CDR3 runs to 13 residues. V was trimmed by 0 bases and J by 2 bases, leaving 4 bases between them.

This chain joins TRBV4-2 and TRBJ1-5; no firm D call. V gave up 1 base and J gave up 2 bases, with 6 bases separating them. CDR1 is LGHNA, CDR2 YNFKEQ, per germline. The CDR3 is made up of 14 amino acids. The CDR3 DNA follows: TGTGCCAGCAGCCAAGGAGAGGGCAATCAGCCCCAGCATTTT. Protein sequence: CASSQGEGNQPQHF.

This sequence joins TRBV19 and TRBJ1-2; 7 nucleotides agree with TRBD1. The length of the CDR3 is 15 residues. In germline, CDR1 is LNHDA, CDR2 SQIVND (reference sequence). Trimming cost V 3 bases and J 5 bases; bases outside gene matches: 9. CDR3 loop: CASSILRDSAYGYTF. The CDR3 coding sequence is TGTGCCAGTAGTATCCTGAGGGACAGCGCGTATGGCTACACCTTC.

The CDR3 is CASRDTGRGGFGYTF. Written as DNA, the CDR3 is TGTGCCAGCAGGGACACAGGGCGGGGTGGGTTTGGCTACACCTTC. The genes are TRBV2 and TRBJ1-2; D may be TRBD1 (6 bases). The CDR3 contains 15 residues. Between the trimmed V and J ends, which lost 6 bases and 7 bases, there was a span of 21 bases. Germline V gene lookup returns CDR1 SNHLY and CDR2 FYNNEI.

This clone has only one observation. Its ends do not fully match the called genes, so a read error is possible. The chain links TRBV30 to TRBJ2-7; 8 positions match TRBD1. CDR3 size: 14 residues. CDR1 is GTSNPN and CDR2 is SVGIG in the germline V gene (reference sequence). Here the CDR3 DNA reads TGTGCCTGGAGTAGGGGACAGGATTCTGGAACCCTACTCTTC. Its translation: CAWSRGQDSGTLLF.

This clone appeared once. The rearrangement links TRBV6-6 to TRBJ1-1; D gene unclear. This CDR3 spans 13 amino acids. V was clipped by 6 bases and J by 6 bases, with 14 bases between them. Germline V lookup: CDR1 MNHNY, CDR2 SVGAGI (reference sequence). The CDR3 region has the DNA TGTGCCAGCAGCCGTTCGCTGGACGCTGAAGCTTTCTTT. This encodes CASSRSLDAEAFF.

The chain joins TRBV9 to TRBJ2-7; 8 bases match TRBD2. Germline CDR1 reads SGDLS; CDR2 reads YYNGEE. V lost 3 bases, J lost 4 bases, and 9 bases stayed unmatched. The CDR3 has 15 amino acids. CDR3 loop: CASSASGGSLYEQYF. CDR3 DNA: TGTGCCAGCAGCGCCAGCGGGGGCTCATTATACGAGCAGTACTTC.

The chain carries TRBV5-1 and TRBJ1-6; D not certain. Trimming shortened V by 4 bases and J by 9 bases, and 11 bases separated the two germline ends. The CDR3 loop spans 13 amino acids. Looked up from germline, CDR1 is SGHRS and CDR2 is YFSETQ. The CDR3 spells CASSSNSGSPLHF. CDR3 DNA: TGCGCCAGCAGCAGTAATTCTGGTTCACCCCTCCACTTT.

The CDR3 here is CASSHGTGGEETQYF. In DNA form, the CDR3 reads TGTGCCAGTAGCCACGGGACAGGGGGCGAAGAGACCCAGTACTTC. V gene TRBV19 combines with J gene TRBJ2-5; TRBD1 matches 12 bases. Germline V CDR1 and CDR2: LNHDA, SQIVND (reference sequence). V lost 6 bases to trimming and J lost 3 bases; unmatched junction nucleotides: 5. The CDR3 extends over 15 amino acids.

V and J are TRBV5-1 and TRBJ2-3; D might be TRBD1 or TRBD2, each matching 5 bases. Trimming cost V 5 bases and J 2 bases, with 9 bases left between them. There are 13 residues in the CDR3. The V gene's germline CDR1 is SGHRS and CDR2 YFSETQ. CDR3 loop: CASRWGTTDTQYF. The CDR3 bases are TGCGCCAGCAGGTGGGGGACCACAGATACGCAGTATTTT.

V is TRBV5-1 and J is TRBJ2-1; TRBD1 aligns across 11 bases. CDR1 SGHRS and CDR2 YFSETQ come from the germline V gene. J lost 7 bases, V lost 3 bases, and 3 bases had no gene match. The length of the CDR3 is 14 residues. In DNA, the CDR3 is TGCGCCAGCAGCTACGGGACAGGGGGGAATGAGCAGTTCTTC. Translating it yields CASSYGTGGNEQFF.

This chain uses TRBV29-1 with TRBJ1-5; possible D gene TRBD1, 5 bases. The CDR3 totals 13 residues. Trimming pared 5 bases from V and 4 bases from J, leaving 12 bases between. Germline V gene sequence: CDR1 SQVTM, CDR2 ANQGSEA. CDR3 loop: CSVKQDVNQPQHF. The CDR3 nucleotides are TGCAGCGTTAAACAGGATGTAAATCAGCCCCAGCATTTT.

The rearrangement links TRBV7-2 to TRBJ2-2; 7 bases align to TRBD1. CDR3 size: 14 residues. Germline V gives CDR1 SGHTA, CDR2 FQGNSA. The J segment lost 6 bases and the V segment lost 5 bases, leaving 6 bases of the junction unmatched. CDR3 loop: CASSRDRVSGELFF. CDR3 coding DNA: TGTGCCAGCAGCCGAGACAGGGTATCCGGGGAGCTGTTTTTT.

The V and J genes are TRBV6-1 and TRBJ1-2; 7 bases map to TRBD1. The V segment lost 2 bases and the J segment 2 bases; nucleotides outside the gene matches: 8. The germline CDR1 and CDR2 sequences are MNHNS and SASEGT. The CDR3 extends over 16 amino acids. The CDR3 DNA reads TGTGCCAGCAGTGAACTCGAGGGGGCAGGGAACTATGGCTACACCTTC. Protein product: CASSELEGAGNYGYTF.

The chain couples TRBV7-9 to TRBJ1-3; 7 bases agree with TRBD1. Trimming removed 8 bases from V and 3 bases from J; junction bases left unmatched: 1. Germline V lookup: CDR1 SEHNR, CDR2 FQNEAQ (reference sequence). The CDR3 has 12 residues. The CDR3 DNA reads TGTGCCAGCGGGACAGATGGAAACACCATATATTTT. Its protein product is CASGTDGNTIYF.

The V gene is TRBV6-6, the J gene TRBJ1-2, with D uncertain. Trimming pared 2 bases from V and 3 bases from J, leaving 13 bases between. The CDR3 has 15 amino acids. Germline lookup yields CDR1 MNHNY and CDR2 SVGAGI (reference sequence). DNA of the CDR3: TGTGCCAGCAGTTACCCAGATTCGGGTGACTATGGCTACACCTTC. Translating it yields CASSYPDSGDYGYTF.

For the CDR3, the DNA is TGTGCCACCAGCAGGCTCCCGACAGGGAGCTCCTACAATGAGCAGTTCTTC. Encoded protein: CATSRLPTGSSYNEQFF. The chain combines TRBV15 with TRBJ2-1, with 7 bases that match TRBD1. CDR1 is LNHNV and CDR2 is YYDKDF in the germline V gene (reference sequence). J lost 0 bases, V lost 3 bases, and 8 bases had no gene match. The CDR3 spans 17 residues.